The 14 T cell receptor beta chains below all came from one sample that was sequenced in a study of blood T cell repertoires in COVID-19. This table comes from immunoSEQ multiplex PCR, and its TCRdb copy is limited to in-frame clones, with some not included. The sample has about 250,000 clones; roughly 88% are singletons. Material for sequencing was peripheral blood. These receptors came from a woman of 80 years or more with COVID-19, enrolled during active disease.

This clone was seen a single time. The chain uses TRBV3-1 (or the pseudogene TRBV3-2) and TRBJ2-1; 14 bases agree with TRBD2. V lost 4 bases to trimming and J lost 8 bases; unmatched junction nucleotides: 4. The CDR3 contains 15 residues. Germline CDR1 is LGHDT and CDR2 is YNNKEL (reference sequence). The CDR3 sequence: CASSRGLAGGDEQFF. The CDR3 bases are TGTGCCAGCAGCCGCGGACTAGCGGGGGGCGATGAGCAGTTCTTC.

The rearrangement links TRBV5-5 to TRBJ2-1; the D is unclear. The germline gives CDR1 SGHKS, CDR2 YYEKEE (reference sequence). The V and J ends lost 4 bases and 9 bases respectively, with 8 bases between them. This CDR3 comprises 11 residues. The CDR3 DNA sequence: TGTGCCAGCAGCGGGTGGGCTGAGCAGTTCTTC. Translation gives CASSGWAEQFF.

The rearrangement links TRBV20-1 to TRBJ2-7, with 8 bases aligning to TRBD2. V trimming: 6 bases; J trimming: 6 bases; junction bases outside the gene matches: 4. The germline gives CDR1 DFQATT, CDR2 SNEGSKA (reference sequence). CDR3 length equals 11 residues. CDR3 amino acids: CSAPRGGEQYF. CDR3 bases: TGCAGTGCCCCTCGGGGGGGCGAGCAGTACTTC.

The chain uses TRBV24-1 and TRBJ1-2, with 10 bases that match TRBD1. This CDR3 contains 16 residues. The V segment lost 5 bases and the J segment 5 bases; nucleotides outside the gene matches: 10. The germline CDR1 and CDR2 sequences are KGHDR and SFDVKD. The CDR3 sequence is CATSGQPGTGDYGYTF. Here the CDR3 DNA reads TGTGCCACCAGTGGCCAGCCCGGGACAGGGGATTATGGCTACACCTTC.

This sequence joins TRBV6-5 and TRBJ2-1; D unresolved. There are 13 residues in the CDR3. Germline lookup yields CDR1 MNHEY and CDR2 SVGAGI. Trimming left V 4 bases short and J 5 bases short, with 9 bases between. The CDR3 DNA is TGTGCCAGCAGTTCTTTGACTGACAATGAGCAGTTCTTC. Residues: CASSSLTDNEQFF.

This chain connects TRBV28 to TRBJ1-1; D is undetermined. V was clipped by 2 bases and J by 6 bases, with 10 bases between them. Germline assignment: CDR1 MDHEN and CDR2 SYDVKM. The CDR3 runs to 13 residues. The CDR3 spells CASSLRRAAEAFF. DNA for the CDR3: TGTGCCAGCAGTTTAAGGCGGGCCGCTGAAGCTTTCTTT.

The chain joins TRBV7-9 to TRBJ2-1; TRBD1 matches at 11 bases. V was pared by 5 bases and J by 5 bases, with 5 bases of the junction left unmatched. The CDR3 runs 15 residues. CDR1 and CDR2 (germline): SEHNR, FQNEAQ (reference sequence). The CDR3 coding sequence is TGTGCCAGCAGCCTGGACAGGGGGCCAGACAATGAGCAGTTCTTC. Translated: CASSLDRGPDNEQFF.

This chain links TRBV11-2 with TRBJ1-1; 9 bases map to TRBD1. Germline-derived CDR1 and CDR2 are SGHAT and FQNNGV. The trim removed 5 bases at V and 2 bases at J, leaving 6 bases unmatched. The CDR3 totals 15 residues. In DNA, the CDR3 is TGTGCCAGCAGCGGAACAGGGGGCTTTAACACTGAAGCTTTCTTT. Protein sequence: CASSGTGGFNTEAFF.

The chain carries TRBV6-5 and TRBJ1-2; 8 nucleotides align to TRBD1. V lost 6 bases to trimming and J lost 7 bases; unmatched junction nucleotides: 10. Germline V gives CDR1 MNHEY, CDR2 SVGAGI. The length of the CDR3 is 14 residues. The CDR3: CASSRTGQGIGYTF. CDR3 sequence (DNA): TGTGCCAGCAGCCGGACCGGACAGGGTATTGGCTACACCTTC.

In the case of this clone: As the CDR3 is not closed by the conserved phenylalanine or tryptophan, this likely results from a read error. No DNA is shown, since the ends of the CDR3 on it are uncertain; the CDR3 is the one TCRdb lists. The V and J genes are TRBV5-4 and TRBJ1-1; the table names TRBD1, a call not compared with the DNA. The CDR3 totals 17 residues, both ends included. CDR1 is SGHNT and CDR2 is YYREEE in the germline V gene (reference sequence). The CDR3 protein is CASSLAGNGQGEGWGVS.

The chain has TRBV6-2 or TRBV6-3 and TRBJ1-1; unclear D gene. The CDR3 contains 13 residues. From germline, CDR1 is MNHEY and CDR2 SVGEGT. V lost 3 bases, J lost 5 bases, and 10 bases lay in between. The CDR3 is CASSYKLWTEAFF. DNA for the CDR3: TGTGCCAGCAGTTATAAACTGTGGACTGAAGCTTTCTTT.

The sample holds a few counts of this clone. V is TRBV3-1 (or the pseudogene TRBV3-2) and J is TRBJ2-1; perhaps TRBD1 as D (6 bases). With 2 bases removed from V and 8 bases from J, the gap between germline ends came to 16 bases. Germline assignment: CDR1 LGHDT and CDR2 YNNKEL (reference sequence). The CDR3 extends over 15 amino acids. The CDR3 DNA reads TGTGCCAGCAGCCAATCAGGGGTAGTCAATGATGAGCAGTTCTTC. Its protein product is CASSQSGVVNDEQFF.

The CDR3, as DNA: TGTGCCTGGAGTGTACAAAGAGAGACCCAGTACTTC. This codes for CAWSVQRETQYF. The chain recombines TRBV30 with TRBJ2-5; D remains unclear. The CDR3 extends over 12 amino acids. V lost 0 bases, J lost 4 bases, and 6 bases lay in between. The germline V gene has CDR1 GTSNPN and CDR2 SVGIG (reference sequence).

This clone was seen only a few times. This sequence joins TRBV5-1 and TRBJ1-2; perhaps TRBD1 as D (5 bases). The CDR3 runs 15 residues. V shed 0 bases and J shed 3 bases, with 12 bases lying between them. Per germline, CDR1 SGHRS and CDR2 YFSETQ. The CDR3 loop is CASSLGGSQDYGYTF. In DNA, the CDR3 is TGCGCCAGCAGCTTGGGGGGTTCACAGGACTATGGCTACACCTTC.